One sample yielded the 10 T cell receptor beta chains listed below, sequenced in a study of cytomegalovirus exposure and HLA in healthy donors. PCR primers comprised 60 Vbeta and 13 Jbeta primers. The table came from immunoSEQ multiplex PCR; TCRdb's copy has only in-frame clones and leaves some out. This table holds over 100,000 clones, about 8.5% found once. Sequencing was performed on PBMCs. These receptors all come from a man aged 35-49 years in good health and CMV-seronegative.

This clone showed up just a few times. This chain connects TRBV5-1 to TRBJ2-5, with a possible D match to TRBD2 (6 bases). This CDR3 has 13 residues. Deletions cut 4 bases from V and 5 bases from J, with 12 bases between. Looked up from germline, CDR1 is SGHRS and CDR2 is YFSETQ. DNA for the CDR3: TGCGCCAGCAGCCCGGGGGTCGAGGAGACCCAGTACTTC. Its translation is CASSPGVEETQYF.

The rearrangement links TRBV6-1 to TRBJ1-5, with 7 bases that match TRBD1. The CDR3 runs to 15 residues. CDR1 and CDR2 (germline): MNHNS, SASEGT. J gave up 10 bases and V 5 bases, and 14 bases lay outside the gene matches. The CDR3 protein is CASSTLRQGWDPQHF. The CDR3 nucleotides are TGTGCCAGCAGTACTCTGCGACAGGGATGGGATCCCCAGCATTTT.

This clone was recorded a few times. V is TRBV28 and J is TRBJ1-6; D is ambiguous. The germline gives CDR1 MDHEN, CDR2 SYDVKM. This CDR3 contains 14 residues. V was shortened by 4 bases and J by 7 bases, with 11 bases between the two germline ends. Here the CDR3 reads CASSSGRANSPLHF. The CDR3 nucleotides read TGTGCCAGCAGTTCGGGGAGGGCCAATTCACCCCTCCACTTT.

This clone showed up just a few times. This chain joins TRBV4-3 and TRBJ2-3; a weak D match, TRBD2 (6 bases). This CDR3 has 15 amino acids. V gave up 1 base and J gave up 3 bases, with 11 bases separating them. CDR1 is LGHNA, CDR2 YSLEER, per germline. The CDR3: CASSQGVAETDTQYF. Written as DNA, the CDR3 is TGCGCCAGCAGCCAAGGAGTAGCGGAGACAGATACGCAGTATTTT.

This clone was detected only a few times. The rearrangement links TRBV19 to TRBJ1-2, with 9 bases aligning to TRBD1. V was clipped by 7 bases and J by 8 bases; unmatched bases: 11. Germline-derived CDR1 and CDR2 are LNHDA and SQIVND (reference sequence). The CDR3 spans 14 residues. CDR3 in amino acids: CASTSGQGTGGYTF. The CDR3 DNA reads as TGTGCCAGTACCTCCGGACAGGGGACGGGGGGCTACACCTTC.

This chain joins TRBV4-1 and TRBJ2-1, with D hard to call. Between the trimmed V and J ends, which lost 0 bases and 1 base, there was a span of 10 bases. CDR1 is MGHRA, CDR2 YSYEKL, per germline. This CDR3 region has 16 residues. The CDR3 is CASSQDLAPSYNEQFF. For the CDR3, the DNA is TGCGCCAGCAGCCAAGATCTCGCGCCTTCCTACAATGAGCAGTTCTTC.

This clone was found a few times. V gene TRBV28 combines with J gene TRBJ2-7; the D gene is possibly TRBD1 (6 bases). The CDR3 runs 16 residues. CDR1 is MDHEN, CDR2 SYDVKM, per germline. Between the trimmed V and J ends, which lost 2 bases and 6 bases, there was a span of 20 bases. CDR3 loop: CASSLLKQGLGGEQYF. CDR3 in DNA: TGTGCCAGCAGTTTACTAAAACAGGGTTTAGGTGGCGAGCAGTACTTC.

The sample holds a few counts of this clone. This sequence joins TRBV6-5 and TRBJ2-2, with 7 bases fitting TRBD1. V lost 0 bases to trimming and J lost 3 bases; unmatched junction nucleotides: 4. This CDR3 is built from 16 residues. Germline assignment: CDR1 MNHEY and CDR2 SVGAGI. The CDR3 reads CASSYSPTGDTGELFF. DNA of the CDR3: TGTGCCAGCAGTTACTCACCAACAGGGGACACCGGGGAGCTGTTTTTT.

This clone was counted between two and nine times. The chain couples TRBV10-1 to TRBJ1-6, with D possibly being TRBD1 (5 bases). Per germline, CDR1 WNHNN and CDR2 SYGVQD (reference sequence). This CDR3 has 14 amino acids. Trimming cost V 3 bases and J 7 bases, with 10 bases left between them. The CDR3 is CASSDAGPNSPLHF. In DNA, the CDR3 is TGCGCCAGCAGTGACGCGGGACCGAATTCACCCCTCCACTTT.

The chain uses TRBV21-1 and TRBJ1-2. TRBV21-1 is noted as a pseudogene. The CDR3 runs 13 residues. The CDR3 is CASSKGGGYGYTF. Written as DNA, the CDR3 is TGTGCCAGCAGCAAAGGGGGGGGGTATGGCTACACCTTC.